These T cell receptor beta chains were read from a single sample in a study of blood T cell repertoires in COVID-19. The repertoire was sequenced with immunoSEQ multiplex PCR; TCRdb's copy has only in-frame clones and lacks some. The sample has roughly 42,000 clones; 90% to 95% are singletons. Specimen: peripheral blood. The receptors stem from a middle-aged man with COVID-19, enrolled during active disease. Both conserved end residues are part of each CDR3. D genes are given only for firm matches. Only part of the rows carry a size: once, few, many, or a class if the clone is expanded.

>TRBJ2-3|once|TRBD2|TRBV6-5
TGTGCCAGCAGTTACTCCGCGGGAGGGGGCACAGATACGCAGTATTTT
CASSYSAGGGTDTQYF
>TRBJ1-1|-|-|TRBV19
TGTGCCAGTAGTAACAGCGGCGAAGCTTTCTTT
CASSNSGEAFF
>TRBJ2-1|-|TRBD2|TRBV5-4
TGTGCCAGCAGCTCGCCCGAGACTAGCGGGACCTTGTATGAGCAGTTCTTC
CASSSPETSGTLYEQFF
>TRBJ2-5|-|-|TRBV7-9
TGTGCCAGCAGCTTACGTTACAGGCAAGAGACCCAGTACTTC
CASSLRYRQETQYF
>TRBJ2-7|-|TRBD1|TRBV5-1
TGCGCCAGCAGCTTGCAGGGGGCCCACGAGCAGTACTTC
CASSLQGAHEQYF
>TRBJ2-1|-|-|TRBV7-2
TGTGCCAGCAGCTTAGTAGGCGGATACTACAATGAGCAGTTCTTC
CASSLVGGYYNEQFF
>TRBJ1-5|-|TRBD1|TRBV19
TGTGCCAGTACGCGTAGTGGACAGGGAAATCAGCCCCAGCATTTT
CASTRSGQGNQPQHF
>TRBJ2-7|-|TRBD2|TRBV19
TGTGCCAGTAGTCCCCGGGTAGCGGGAGAGCACCAGTACTTC
CASSPRVAGEHQYF
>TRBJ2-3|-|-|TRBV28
TGTGCCAGCAGTTTAGCGGGGTCCCGCACAGATACGCAGTATTTT
CASSLAGSRTDTQYF
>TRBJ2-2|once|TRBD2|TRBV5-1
TGCGCCAGCAGCCGTGGACTAGCGGGAGGCGGGAGGGAGCTGTTTTTT
CASSRGLAGGGRELFF
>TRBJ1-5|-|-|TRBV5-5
TGTGCCAGCAGCTCAGGGTATAGCAATCAGCCCCAGCATTTT
CASSSGYSNQPQHF
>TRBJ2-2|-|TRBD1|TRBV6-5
TGTGCCAGTAACAGGGGCACCGGGGAGCTGTTTTTT
CASNRGTGELFF
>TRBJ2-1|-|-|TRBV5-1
TGCGCCAGCAGCACCCCCGGGACTTACAATGAGCAGTTCTTC
CASSTPGTYNEQFF
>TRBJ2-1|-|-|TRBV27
TGTGCCAGCAGTTTAAGATCGGGTCGGAATGAGCAGTTCTTC
CASSLRSGRNEQFF
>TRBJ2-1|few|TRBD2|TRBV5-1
TGCGCCAGCAGCGTCTCAGCGGGACTAGCGAGCCACAATGAGCAGTTCTTC
CASSVSAGLASHNEQFF
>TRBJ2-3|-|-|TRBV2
TGTGCCAGCAGAGGGGGGGTTATCACAGATACGCAGTATTTT
CASRGGVITDTQYF
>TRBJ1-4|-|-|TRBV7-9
TGTGCCAGCAGCTCCTGGGGGGGTGCAGGGGCGAATGAAAAACTGTTTTTT
CASSSWGGAGANEKLFF
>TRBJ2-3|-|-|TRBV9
TGTGCCAGCAGCGTTCTGACAGACCTCACAGATACGCAGTATTTT
CASSVLTDLTDTQYF
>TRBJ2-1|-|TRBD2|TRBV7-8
TGTGCCAGCAGCCCCGGGGGGACTAGAAGGTACAATGAGCAGTTCTTC
CASSPGGTRRYNEQFF
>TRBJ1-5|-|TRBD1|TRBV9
TGTGCCAGCAGCCCGACAGGGGGCGCAGGGCAGCCCCAGCATTTT
CASSPTGGAGQPQHF
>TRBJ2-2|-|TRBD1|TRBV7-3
TGTGCCAGCAGCTCCTCGACAGGGGGTGGAACCGGGGAGCTGTTTTTT
CASSSSTGGGTGELFF
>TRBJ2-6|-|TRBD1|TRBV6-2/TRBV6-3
TGTGCCAGCAGCCCCGCCCGGGACAGCGGTGCCAACGTCCTGACTTTC
CASSPARDSGANVLTF
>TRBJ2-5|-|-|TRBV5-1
TGCGCCAGCAGCTTGAACGCGGGAGAGACCCAGTACTTC
CASSLNAGETQYF
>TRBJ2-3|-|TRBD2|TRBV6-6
TGTGCCAGCAGTCCCCCCACTCAGGGACTAGCGGGAGGTAGCACAGATACGCAGTATTTT
CASSPPTQGLAGGSTDTQYF
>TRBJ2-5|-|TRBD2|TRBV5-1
TGCGCCAGCAGCTTGGCCCCCGGGGCGGGAGAAGAGACCCAGTACTTC
CASSLAPGAGEETQYF
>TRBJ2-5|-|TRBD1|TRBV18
TGTGCCAGCTCACCCAGGGGGACAGGGAAAGAGACCCAGTACTTC
CASSPRGTGKETQYF
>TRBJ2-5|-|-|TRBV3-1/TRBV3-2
TGTGCCAGCAGCCAGAGGGGGCGGGACGACCAAGAGACCCAGTACTTC
CASSQRGRDDQETQYF
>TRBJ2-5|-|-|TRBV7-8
TGTGCCAGCAGCCCAATGCGGGTAGGCCTCCAACTTGAGACCCAGTACTTC
CASSPMRVGLQLETQYF
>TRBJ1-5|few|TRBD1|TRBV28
TGTGCCAGCAGGGGACAGTGGGTTCGTCAGCCCCAGCATTTT
CASRGQWVRQPQHF